This T cell receptor beta chain was obtained from a study of Graves' ophthalmopathy and Graves' hyperthyroidism. About this clonotype: Its target is unknown.

J was trimmed by 3 bases and V by 3 bases; bases with no gene match: 5. CDR1 is SGHVT, CDR2 SQSDAQ, per germline. The CDR3 consists of 16 residues. For repertoire sequencing, the TCR beta CDR3 regions were amplified from RNA transcripts. First-round RT-PCR used HTBI primers; second-round multiplex PCR followed. Each CDR3 protein gets one entry after TCRdb re-called the multiplex PCR reads with MiXCR. The table lists 900,000 to 1,200,000 distinct CDR3 sequences, 35% to 45% of them singletons. Overall study findings and caveats: Progression of ophthalmopathy was predicted by the model with 70% to 71% sensitivity and around 72% specificity. Sensitivity reached 87.88% and specificity roughly 82% for a 13-signature model separating ophthalmopathy from stable hyperthyroidism.

New diagnoses, under 2 months' duration, and ages 18 to 65 characterized the hyperthyroidism patients. Patients were diagnosed from clinical symptoms, serum thyroxine, TRAb, thyroid ultrasound and orbital computed tomography. This TCR was recovered from an adult man with Graves' hyperthyroidism. Material for sequencing was peripheral blood or thyroid tissue (not recorded which). The chain combines TRBV7-4 with TRBJ2-1, with 10 bases matching TRBD1. This chain's CDR3 is CASSLGTGAGYNEQFF. CDR3 coding DNA: TGTGCCAGCAGCTTGGGGACAGGGGCAGGCTACAATGAGCAGTTCTTC. Drawing the rest from reference TRBV7-4 and TRBJ2-1, the complete variable domain is GAGVSQSPRYKVAKRGRDVALRCDSISGHVTLYWYRQTLGQGSEVLTYSQSDAQRDKSGRPSGRFSAERPERSVSTLKIQRTEQGDSAVYLCASSLGTGAGYNEQFFGPGTRLTVL.